The source of this T cell receptor beta chain is a study of cytomegalovirus exposure and HLA in healthy donors. Points from the study as a whole: Researchers counted roughly 150 TCR beta chains as cytomegalovirus-associated. With high specificity and sensitivity, the classifier reportedly diagnosed cytomegalovirus status. Specificity for CMV antigens was confirmed in vitro for a few of the CMV-associated chains.

TCRdb's table, derived via immunoSEQ multiplex PCR, lists solely in-frame clones and lacks some. The table has roughly 120,000 clones, approximately 89% seen once. This clone appeared once. Antigen: not known. CDR1 and CDR2 from the germline V gene are MNHEY and SVGAGI. The J segment lost 4 bases and the V segment lost 6 bases, leaving 7 bases of the junction unmatched. The CDR3 is 15 amino acids. The chain carries TRBV6-5 and TRBJ2-7; 12 bases are a match to TRBD2. The origin of this receptor is a young man in good health and CMV-seronegative. Sequencing used PBMCs. In nucleotides, the CDR3 is TGTGCCAGCAGCCCGACTAGCGGGAGAGGTTACGAGCAGTACTTC. This sequence encodes CASSPTSGRGYEQYF.